This entry concerns a single TCR beta chain. Its antigen is still unknown. Synthesis of TCR cDNA relied on 5'RACE template switching, which attached a universal primer site and UMIs. Each CDR3 protein gets one entry after TCRdb re-called the 5' RACE reads with MiXCR. This sample carries a few hundred thousand distinct CDR3 sequences, approximately 4% of them seen once, and the ten largest clones take approximately 24%. These data are taken from a study of T cells after yellow fever vaccination. Overall study results and limits: Once the booster was given, most primary-vaccination clones reappeared, at over 95% for CD4 and 88% for CD8. Abundant clonotypes (contaminants from the bulk population) could be present in FACS-sorted repertoires. Clonotypes appearing in both CD4 and CD8 compartments existed, and their share was small.

The V and J ends lost 7 bases and 3 bases respectively, with 13 bases between them. The germline CDR1 and CDR2 sequences are SGHRS and YFSETQ. The CDR3 totals 13 residues. Specimen: PBMCs, collected 5 days after the yellow fever booster vaccination. The sequence was obtained from a man younger than 35 who received the YFV17D yellow fever vaccine. This chain links TRBV5-1 with TRBJ1-2; D is possibly TRBD1 (5 bases). The CDR3 nucleotides are TGCGCCAGCTTCGACAGAACAGACTATGGCTACACCTTC. Translated: CASFDRTDYGYTF.